Sequencing of this T cell receptor beta chain was carried out in a study of blood T cell repertoires in COVID-19. Study at large: Material from acute and convalescent COVID-19 was sourced from the United States, Italy and Spain. PBMCs, B-cell-depleted T cells, or T cells were the source of the cDNA or gDNA that made up the material.

V lost 6 bases to trimming and J lost 2 bases, with 14 bases between them. The CDR3 spans 15 residues. Per germline, CDR1 MDHEN and CDR2 SYDVKM. Under the authors' procedure: Estimates of nucleated cell counts were drawn from the amplification of reference gene primers. Profiling relied on immunoSEQ multiplex PCR, and the TCRdb table lists in-frame clones only, not all of them. The V and J calls and clone size are taken from that table; D and trimming were inferred from the DNA. The data show some 54,000 clones, with around 92% seen just once and approximately 2.5% held by the top ten. The chain combines TRBV28 with TRBJ1-5; D might be TRBD1 (6 bases). This receptor was taken from a man between 60 and 75 years old with acute or convalescent COVID-19. Sequenced sample: peripheral blood. CDR3 amino acids: CASSRNRVRNQPQHF. CDR3 coding DNA: TGTGCCAGCAGCCGGAACAGGGTTCGCAATCAGCCCCAGCATTTT.